This is a list of T cell receptor beta chains from one sample in a study of blood T cells in healthy people across ages. Each CDR3 protein is one row after TCRdb ran MiXCR on the 5' RACE reads. The sample shows about a million distinct CDR3 sequences, 30% to 40% of them seen only once. The sequenced sample was blood. The receptor set was obtained from a man aged 18 to 29 in good health. Both conserved end residues are part of each CDR3. A D gene is named only where the DNA matches it firmly. Not all rows give a size; the values are once, few, many and, for expanded clones, a class.

cdr3_aa	cdr3_nt	d_call	v_call	j_call	clone_size
CASSPGDRADGYTF	TGTGCCAGCAGTCCTGGGGACAGGGCAGATGGCTACACCTTC	TRBD1	TRBV12-3/TRBV12-4	TRBJ1-2	few
CAGSKARREFYEQYF	TGTGCCGGCAGCAAAGCGCGGAGGGAGTTCTACGAGCAGTACTTC	-	TRBV21-1	TRBJ2-7	-
CASSQWTERNTEAFF	TGCGCCAGCAGCCAATGGACAGAACGTAACACTGAAGCTTTCTTT	-	TRBV4-1	TRBJ1-1	-
CASKGPLETQYF	TGTGCCAGCAAGGGACCGTTAGAGACCCAGTACTTC	-	TRBV28	TRBJ2-5	-
CASSYSEGHNNEQFF	TGTGCCAGCAGTTACTCTGAGGGACACAACAATGAGCAGTTCTTC	-	TRBV6-5	TRBJ2-1	-
CASWHPQGNEQYF	TGTGCCAGCTGGCACCCTCAGGGAAACGAGCAGTACTTC	-	TRBV27	TRBJ2-7	few
CASSEQTVNEQFF	TGTGCCAGCAGTGAACAGACAGTTAATGAGCAGTTCTTC	-	TRBV2	TRBJ2-1	-
CASALAPYEQYF	TGTGCTAGTGCCCTGGCGCCCTACGAGCAGTACTTC	-	TRBV12-5	TRBJ2-7	-
CASSLRHRQVNYGYTF	TGTGCCAGCAGCCTCCGCCATCGACAGGTTAACTATGGCTACACCTTC	-	TRBV6-2/TRBV6-3	TRBJ1-2	few
CSARSSGFYEQYF	TGCAGTGCCCGCTCCAGCGGGTTCTACGAGCAGTACTTC	-	TRBV20-1	TRBJ2-7	-
CASSVGGGSHNEQFF	TGTGCCAGCAGCGTAGGAGGGGGGTCCCACAATGAGCAGTTCTTC	-	TRBV9	TRBJ2-1	-
CASSQDRGLYEQYF	TGCGCCAGCAGCCAAGATAGGGGGCTCTACGAGCAGTACTTC	TRBD1	TRBV4-3	TRBJ2-7	few
CASPPSLIPTSATQYF	TGTGCCAGTCCCCCCTCCCTCATACCGACTAGCGCAACCCAGTACTTC	TRBD2	TRBV6-1	TRBJ2-5	-
CSARATEAFF	TGCAGTGCTAGAGCCACTGAAGCTTTCTTT	-	TRBV20-1	TRBJ1-1	few
CASSYSGGELFF	TGTGCCAGCAGTTACTCGGGGGGGGAGCTGTTTTTT	-	TRBV6-5	TRBJ2-2	-
CASSVSGAITEAFF	TGTGCCAGCAGCGTTTCCGGGGCGATCACTGAAGCTTTCTTT	-	TRBV9	TRBJ1-1	-
CSAASPGLAGGQDTQYF	TGCAGTGCTGCCTCGCCGGGACTAGCGGGGGGGCAAGATACGCAGTATTTT	TRBD2	TRBV20-1	TRBJ2-3	many
CASSQGSPYGYTF	TGTGCCAGCAGTCAGGGCAGCCCCTATGGCTACACCTTC	-	TRBV7-2	TRBJ1-2	few
CAIFDGPSRGYTF	TGTGCCATCTTTGATGGTCCGTCTCGTGGCTACACCTTC	-	TRBV10-3	TRBJ1-2	many
CSASQTRWGTEAFF	TGCAGTGCTAGTCAGACGCGGTGGGGGACTGAAGCTTTCTTT	-	TRBV20-1	TRBJ1-1	few
CSVSSDLNTEAFF	TGCAGCGTTTCTTCGGACCTGAACACTGAAGCTTTCTTT	-	TRBV29-1	TRBJ1-1	-
CASSSGLDHSSYEQYF	TGTGCCAGCAGCTCCGGACTAGACCATAGCTCCTACGAGCAGTACTTC	TRBD2	TRBV11-2	TRBJ2-7	-
CAGSQRPGEKLFF	TGTGCCGGCAGCCAAAGACCGGGCGAAAAACTGTTTTTT	-	TRBV7-9	TRBJ1-4	-
CASSPDAVFSTDTQYF	TGCGCCAGCAGCCCGGACGCGGTATTCAGCACAGATACGCAGTATTTT	-	TRBV5-1	TRBJ2-3	few
CASSEDGRVSYNEQYF	TGTGCCAGCAGTGAAGATGGCAGGGTGTCCTACAATGAGCAGTACTTC	-	TRBV2	TRBJ2-7	-
CASSLILGQSGTEAFF	TGCGCCAGCAGCTTAATTTTGGGGCAGTCAGGGACTGAAGCTTTCTTT	-	TRBV5-1	TRBJ1-1	-
CSAVDGDYGYTF	TGCAGTGCTGTGGACGGTGACTATGGCTACACCTTC	-	TRBV20-1	TRBJ1-2	few
CSARDATREAHNEQFF	TGCAGTGCTAGAGACGCGACGAGGGAAGCGCACAATGAGCAGTTCTTC	-	TRBV20-1	TRBJ2-1	-
CAGSQAGLVGQGYNEQFF	TGCGCCGGCAGCCAAGCAGGGCTCGTGGGACAGGGCTACAATGAGCAGTTCTTC	TRBD1	TRBV4-1	TRBJ2-1	-
CASSLVGLDEQFF	TGTGCCAGCAGCTTAGTAGGTCTGGATGAGCAGTTCTTC	-	TRBV11-2	TRBJ2-1	-
CSATAPAGGRNEQYF	TGCAGTGCTACCGCCCCAGCGGGGGGGAGAAATGAGCAGTACTTC	TRBD2	TRBV20-1	TRBJ2-5	-
CSARYQTSTDTQYF	TGCAGTGCTAGGTACCAGACGAGCACAGATACGCAGTATTTT	-	TRBV20-1	TRBJ2-3	few
CASSQGAAGMSTEAFF	TGCGCCAGCAGCCAAGGAGCGGCAGGGATGAGCACTGAAGCTTTCTTT	-	TRBV4-1	TRBJ1-1	few
CSAGPYSGYTF	TGCAGTGCCGGACCCTATTCTGGCTACACCTTC	-	TRBV20-1	TRBJ1-2	few
CASSLDRGRSGYTF	TGTGCCAGCAGTTTAGACAGGGGGCGTTCTGGCTACACCTTC	TRBD1	TRBV27	TRBJ1-2	-
CATRGWRTDTQYF	TGCGCCACCCGGGGGTGGCGCACAGATACGCAGTATTTT	-	TRBV4-1	TRBJ2-3	few
CASSWTGINQPQHF	TGTGCCAGCAGTTGGACAGGGATAAATCAGCCCCAGCATTTT	TRBD1	TRBV6-5	TRBJ1-5	-
CASSLRQGREAFF	TGCGCCAGCAGCTTGCGACAGGGACGGGAAGCTTTCTTT	TRBD1	TRBV5-1	TRBJ1-1	few
CASSERGAYGYTF	TGTGCCAGCAGTGAACGCGGCGCCTATGGCTACACCTTC	-	TRBV2	TRBJ1-2	-
CSARWDTHYGYTF	TGCAGTGCTCGATGGGACACCCACTATGGCTACACCTTC	-	TRBV20-1	TRBJ1-2	many
CASSNRQGNTEAFF	TGTGCCAGCAGCAATAGACAGGGGAACACTGAAGCTTTCTTT	TRBD1	TRBV7-3	TRBJ1-1	-
CASSFGTGGRPTEAFF	TGTGCCAGCAGTTTCGGGACAGGGGGCCGCCCCACTGAAGCTTTCTTT	TRBD1	TRBV28	TRBJ1-1	-
CASSRFDRDIQYF	TGTGCCAGCAGCCGTTTTGACAGGGACATTCAGTACTTC	TRBD1	TRBV14	TRBJ2-4	many
CASSLSVDTGELFF	TGTGCCAGCAGCTTGTCGGTCGACACCGGGGAGCTGTTTTTT	-	TRBV11-2	TRBJ2-2	few
CASSLSASGYNEQYF	TGTGCCAGCAGCTTATCTGCTAGCGGTTACAATGAGCAGTACTTC	TRBD2	TRBV7-3	TRBJ2-7	-
CASSLAREMVTEAFF	TGTGCCAGCAGCTTAGCAAGGGAGATGGTCACTGAAGCTTTCTTT	-	TRBV7-9	TRBJ1-1	-
CASSYAGQGSSEQYF	TGCGCCAGCAGTTACGCGGGACAGGGATCAAGCGAGCAGTACTTC	TRBD1	TRBV6-5	TRBJ2-7	-
CASSLVHYEQYF	TGTGCCAGCAGCTTAGTGCACTACGAGCAGTACTTC	-	TRBV7-2	TRBJ2-7	-
CASSVDLEATGELFF	TGTGCCAGCAGCGTGGACCTGGAGGCCACCGGGGAGCTGTTTTTT	-	TRBV5-6	TRBJ2-2	few
CASSYPMGGPQHF	TGTGCCAGCAGCTACCCAATGGGTGGGCCCCAGCATTTT	-	TRBV7-2	TRBJ1-5	few
CASSYAGGTIETQYF	TGTGCCAGCAGTTACGCAGGAGGGACGATCGAGACCCAGTACTTC	-	TRBV6-6	TRBJ2-5	few